Each of the 17 T cell receptor beta chains below was sequenced from the same sample in a study of blood T cell repertoires in COVID-19. Sequencing was performed with immunoSEQ multiplex PCR; in TCRdb, only in-frame clones are kept and a portion is missing. This table holds 50,000 to 75,000 clones, roughly 78% found once. The source material was peripheral blood. The receptors come from a man in his sixties with COVID-19, enrolled during active disease.

The chain links TRBV11-2 to TRBJ2-2, with 10 bases fitting TRBD2. The CDR3 has 17 amino acids. After removal of 5 bases from V and 6 bases from J, the junction contained 12 bases not matched to a gene. Per the germline V gene, CDR1 is SGHAT and CDR2 is FQNNGV. This chain's CDR3 is CASSPTPGLANPGELFF. CDR3 DNA: TGTGCCAGCAGCCCGACCCCGGGACTAGCGAATCCCGGGGAGCTGTTTTTT.

The chain is built from TRBV5-1 and TRBJ1-4, with a possible D match to TRBD1 (5 bases). This CDR3 is 15 amino acids long. V lost 4 bases and J lost 2, with 12 bases in between. CDR1 and CDR2 (germline): SGHRS, YFSETQ. The CDR3, as DNA: TGCGCCAGCAGCGGGGGGACGGGGACTAATGAAAAACTGTTTTTT. This encodes CASSGGTGTNEKLFF.

This clone has a handful of counts. The CDR3 DNA is TGTGCCAGCAGCCCGCAAGGGGGCCCTGAGACCCAGTACTTC. Protein: CASSPQGGPETQYF. J is TRBJ2-5 and V is TRBV7-9, with TRBD1 matching over 7 bases. V shed 5 bases and J 5 bases; nucleotides not matched to a gene: 8. From germline, CDR1 is SEHNR and CDR2 FQNEAQ (reference sequence). This CDR3 is 14 amino acids long. Complete variable domain (other parts from reference TRBV7-9 and TRBJ2-5): DTGVSQNPRHKITKRGQNVTFRCDPISEHNRLYWYRQTLGQGPEFLTYFQNEAQLEKSRLLSDRFSAERPKGSFSTLEIQRTEQGDSAMYLCASSPQGGPETQYFGPGTRLLVL.

This chain joins TRBV19 and TRBJ2-2; maybe TRBD1 (6 bases). CDR1 and CDR2 (germline): LNHDA, SQIVND (reference sequence). V lost 6 bases to trimming and J lost 4 bases, with 12 bases between them. The CDR3 contains 14 residues. The CDR3 region is CASRMAGATGELFF. CDR3 coding DNA: TGTGCCAGTAGGATGGCAGGGGCCACCGGGGAGCTGTTTTTT.

The CDR3 spells CASSAPLVGGMGYF. For the CDR3, the DNA is TGTGCCAGCAGTGCCCCTCTAGTGGGCGGGATGGGATACTTC. The J gene is TRBJ2-5, the V gene TRBV2, with TRBD2 as a possible D gene (6 bases). This CDR3 is 14 amino acids long. V lost 4 bases, J lost 14 bases, and 23 bases lay in between. The germline V gene has CDR1 SNHLY and CDR2 FYNNEI.

This clone was detected a few times. The V call is TRBV9, the J call TRBJ1-6; the D gene is possibly TRBD1 (6 bases). Germline V gene data show CDR1 as SGDLS and CDR2 as YYNGEE. CDR3 size: 17 residues. V lost 3 bases, J lost 6 bases, and 19 bases lay in between. Written as DNA, the CDR3 is TGTGCCAGCAGCGAATCACAGGGACGGGACGGTAATTCACCCCTCCACTTT. It codes for CASSESQGRDGNSPLHF.

This chain joins TRBV3-1 (or the pseudogene TRBV3-2) and TRBJ1-1; D may be TRBD1 (6 bases). V lost 0 bases, J lost 5 bases, and 13 bases lay in between. The germline gives CDR1 LGHDT, CDR2 YNNKEL (reference sequence). The CDR3 runs to 15 residues. The CDR3 reads CASSQDRGGRTEAFF. CDR3 nucleotides: TGTGCCAGCAGCCAAGATAGGGGGGGTCGGACTGAAGCTTTCTTT.

CDR3 sequence: CASSSGPPVDTQYF. The DNA for the CDR3 is TGCGCCAGCAGCAGCGGACCACCAGTGGATACGCAGTATTTT. The chain has TRBV5-1 and TRBJ2-3, with D perhaps matching TRBD2 (5 bases). This CDR3 contains 14 residues. The V end was cut by 4 bases, the J end by 6 bases, with 15 bases between. CDR1 is SGHRS and CDR2 is YFSETQ in the germline V gene.

J is TRBJ2-7 and V is TRBV28; tentatively, D is TRBD2 (6 bases). This CDR3 has 14 residues. Germline CDR1 reads MDHEN; CDR2 reads SYDVKM. Trimming took 11 bases from V and 5 from J, leaving 22 bases between them. The CDR3 DNA sequence: TGTGCCGCCGCTCACGGGGGAGAGGGAAACGAGCAGTACTTC. Translating it yields CAAAHGGEGNEQYF.

The chain uses TRBV4-1 and TRBJ2-7, with 10 bases lining up with TRBD2. V dropped 4 bases and J dropped 2; count of bases not matched to a gene: 2. The CDR3 totals 14 residues. CDR1 and CDR2 (germline): MGHRA, YSYEKL. CDR3 amino acids: CASSPGLAAYEQYF. The CDR3 DNA follows: TGCGCCAGCAGCCCAGGACTAGCGGCCTACGAGCAGTACTTC.

The table lists this clone with a few counts. The genes are TRBV5-4 and TRBJ2-5; 10 bases agree with TRBD2. Germline assignment: CDR1 SGHNT and CDR2 YYREEE (reference sequence). The trim removed 2 bases at V and 5 bases at J, leaving 9 bases unmatched. The CDR3 has 16 residues. Here the CDR3 reads CASSFLAGAGGETQYF. The DNA of the CDR3 is TGTGCCAGCAGCTTTCTAGCGGGGGCCGGGGGGGAGACCCAGTACTTC.

There are a few counts of this clone. The V call is TRBV10-3, the J call TRBJ2-2; 11 nucleotides align to TRBD1. This CDR3 comprises 15 residues. V shed 8 bases, J shed 3 bases, and the junction held 5 bases outside the gene matches. Germline V gene data show CDR1 as ENHRY and CDR2 as SYGVKD. CDR3 in amino acids: CAIWAGQGDTGELFF. The CDR3 DNA is TGTGCCATCTGGGCGGGACAGGGGGACACCGGGGAGCTGTTTTTT.

Note on this clone: The same CDR3 also results from other DNA sequences found in this sample. This rearrangement joins TRBV2 to TRBJ2-1; 12 nucleotides agree with TRBD2. CDR1 is SNHLY, CDR2 FYNNEI, per germline. The CDR3 totals 14 residues. V lost 7 bases, J lost 6 bases, and 4 bases stayed unmatched. The CDR3 loop reads CASTRLAGANEQFF. CDR3 DNA: TGTGCCAGCACGAGACTAGCGGGAGCCAATGAGCAGTTCTTC. The variable domain in full, with the rest retrieved from reference TRBV2 and TRBJ2-1, is EPEVTQTPSHQVTQMGQEVILRCVPISNHLYFYWYRQILGQKVEFLVSFYNNEISEKSEIFDDQFSVERPDGSNFTLKIRSTKLEDSAMYFCASTRLAGANEQFFGPGTRLTVL.

The chain joins TRBV7-9 to TRBJ2-3; D is unclear. Germline-derived CDR1 and CDR2 are SEHNR and FQNEAQ (reference sequence). The V gene lost 4 bases and the J gene lost 4 bases, with 18 bases spanning the gap. CDR3 size: 16 residues. This chain's CDR3 is CASSWQRRVPSDTQYF. CDR3 coding DNA: TGTGCCAGCAGCTGGCAACGGAGAGTCCCGTCAGATACGCAGTATTTT.

The CDR3 here is CASSGGAGGYGYTF. Written as DNA, the CDR3 is TGTGCCAGCAGTGGGGGAGCAGGGGGGTATGGCTACACCTTC. The V and J genes are TRBV2 and TRBJ1-2; 7 positions agree with TRBD1. CDR3 length equals 14 residues. The V gene's germline CDR1 is SNHLY and CDR2 FYNNEI. Trimming cost V 4 bases and J 5 bases; bases outside gene matches: 7.

This chain uses TRBV9 with TRBJ1-2; 12 nucleotides align to TRBD1. The CDR3 has 15 amino acids. Losses at the gene ends were 3 bases for V and 7 bases for J; bases not matched to a gene: 7. Germline CDR1 is SGDLS and CDR2 is YYNGEE. CDR3 sequence reads: CASSAMGQGARGYTF. CDR3 DNA sequence: TGTGCCAGCAGCGCAATGGGACAGGGGGCGCGTGGCTACACCTTC.

A single count supports this clone. The rearrangement uses TRBV2 and TRBJ1-6; 8 nucleotides match TRBD1. This CDR3 has 15 amino acids. Losses at the gene ends were 5 bases for V and 5 bases for J; bases not matched to a gene: 5. Germline V gene lookup returns CDR1 SNHLY and CDR2 FYNNEI. DNA of the CDR3: TGTGCCAGCAGTCCCTTGACAGGGGATAATTCACCCCTCCACTTT. It codes for CASSPLTGDNSPLHF.